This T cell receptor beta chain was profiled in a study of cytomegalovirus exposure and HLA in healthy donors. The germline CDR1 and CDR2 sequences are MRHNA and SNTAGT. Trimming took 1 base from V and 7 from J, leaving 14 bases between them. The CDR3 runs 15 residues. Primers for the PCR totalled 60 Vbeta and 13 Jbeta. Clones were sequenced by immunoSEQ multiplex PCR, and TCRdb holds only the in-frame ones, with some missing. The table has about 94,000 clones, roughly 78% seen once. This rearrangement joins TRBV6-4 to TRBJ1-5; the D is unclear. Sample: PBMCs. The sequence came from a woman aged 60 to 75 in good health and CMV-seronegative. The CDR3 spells CASSDFGGSGQPQHF. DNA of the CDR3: TGTGCCAGCAGTGACTTCGGCGGGTCGGGGCAGCCCCAGCATTTT.